This TCR beta chain was observed in a study of cytomegalovirus exposure and HLA in healthy donors. PCR employed 60 Vbeta and 13 Jbeta primers. Some clones are missing from TCRdb's copy, which holds only in-frame ones; the method was immunoSEQ multiplex PCR. The sample gives under 200,000 clones, under 85% of which show up once; approximately 5.1% is in the top ten. This clone was recorded only once. CDR1 is SNHLY and CDR2 is FYNNEI in the germline V gene. V gave up 7 bases and J gave up 3 bases, with 14 bases separating them. This CDR3 contains 14 residues. This chain uses TRBV2 with TRBJ2-3; TRBD2 might be the D (7 bases). The sequence was obtained from a woman between 18 and 29 years old in good health and CMV-seropositive. Sequencing was performed on PBMCs. CDR3 protein: CASKGDGGTDTQYF. CDR3 DNA: TGTGCCAGCAAGGGGGACGGGGGGACAGATACGCAGTATTTT.